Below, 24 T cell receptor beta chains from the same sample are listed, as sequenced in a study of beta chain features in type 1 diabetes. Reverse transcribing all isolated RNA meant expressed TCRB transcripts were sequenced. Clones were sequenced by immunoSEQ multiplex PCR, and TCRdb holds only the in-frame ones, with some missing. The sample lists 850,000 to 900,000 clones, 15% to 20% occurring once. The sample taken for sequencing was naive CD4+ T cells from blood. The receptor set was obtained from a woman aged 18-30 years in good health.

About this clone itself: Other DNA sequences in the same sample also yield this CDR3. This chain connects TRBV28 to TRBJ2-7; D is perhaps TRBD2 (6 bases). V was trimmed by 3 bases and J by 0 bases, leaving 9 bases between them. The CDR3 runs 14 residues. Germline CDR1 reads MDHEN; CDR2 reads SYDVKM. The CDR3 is CASSFVGGSYEQYF. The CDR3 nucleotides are TGTGCCAGCAGTTTCGTCGGGGGCTCCTACGAGCAGTACTTC. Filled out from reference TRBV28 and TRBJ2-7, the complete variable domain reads DVKVTQSSRYLVKRTGEKVFLECVQDMDHENMFWYRQDPGLGLRLIYFSYDVKMKEKGDIPEGYSVSREKKERFSLILESASTNQTSMYLCASSFVGGSYEQYFGPGTRLTVT.

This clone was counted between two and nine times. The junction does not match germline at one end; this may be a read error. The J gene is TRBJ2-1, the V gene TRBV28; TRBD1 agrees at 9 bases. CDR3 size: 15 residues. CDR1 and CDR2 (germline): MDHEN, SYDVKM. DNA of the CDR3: TGTGCCAGCAGTCTATGGGACAGGGCCCACAATGAGCAGTTCTTC. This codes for CASSLWDRAHNEQFF. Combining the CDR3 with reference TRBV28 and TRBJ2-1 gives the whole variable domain DVKVTQSSRYLVKRTGEKVFLECVQDMDHENMFWYRQDPGLGLRLIYFSYDVKMKEKGDIPEGYSVSREKKERFSLILESASTNQTSMYLCASSLWDRAHNEQFFGPGTRLTVL.

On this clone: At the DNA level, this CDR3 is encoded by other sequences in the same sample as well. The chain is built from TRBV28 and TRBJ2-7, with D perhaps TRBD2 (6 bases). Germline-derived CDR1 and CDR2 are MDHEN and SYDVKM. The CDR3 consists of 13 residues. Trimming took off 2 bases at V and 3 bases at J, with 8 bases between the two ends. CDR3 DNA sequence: TGTGCCAGCAGTTTACCCGGGAGCTACGAGCAGTACTTC. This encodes CASSLPGSYEQYF.

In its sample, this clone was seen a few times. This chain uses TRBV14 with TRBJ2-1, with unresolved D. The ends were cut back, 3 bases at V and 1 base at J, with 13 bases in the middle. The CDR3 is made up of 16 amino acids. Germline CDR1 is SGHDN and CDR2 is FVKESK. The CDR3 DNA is TGTGCCAGCAGCCAGACGGCAGGAGTGTCCTACAATGAGCAGTTCTTC. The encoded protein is CASSQTAGVSYNEQFF.

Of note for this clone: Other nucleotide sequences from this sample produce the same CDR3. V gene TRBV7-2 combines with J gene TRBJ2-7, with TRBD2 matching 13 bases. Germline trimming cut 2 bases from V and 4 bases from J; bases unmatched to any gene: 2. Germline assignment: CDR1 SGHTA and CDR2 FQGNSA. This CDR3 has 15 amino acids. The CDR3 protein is CASSLWTSGSYEQYF. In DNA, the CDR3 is TGTGCCAGCAGCTTATGGACTAGCGGGAGTTACGAGCAGTACTTC.

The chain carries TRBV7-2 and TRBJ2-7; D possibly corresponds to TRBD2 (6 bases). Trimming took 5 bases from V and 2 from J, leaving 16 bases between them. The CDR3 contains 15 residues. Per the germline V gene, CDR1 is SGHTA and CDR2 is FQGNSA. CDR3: CASSLGLARTYEQYF. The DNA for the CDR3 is TGTGCCAGCAGCCTAGGCCTAGCGCGGACCTACGAGCAGTACTTC.

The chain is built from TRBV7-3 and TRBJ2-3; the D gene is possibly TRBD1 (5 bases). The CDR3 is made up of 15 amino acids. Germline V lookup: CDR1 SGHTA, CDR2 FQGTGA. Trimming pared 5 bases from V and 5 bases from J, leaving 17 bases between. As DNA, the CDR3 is TGTGCCAGCAGCCTGACAGCTACCACCAGAGATACGCAGTATTTT. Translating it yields CASSLTATTRDTQYF.

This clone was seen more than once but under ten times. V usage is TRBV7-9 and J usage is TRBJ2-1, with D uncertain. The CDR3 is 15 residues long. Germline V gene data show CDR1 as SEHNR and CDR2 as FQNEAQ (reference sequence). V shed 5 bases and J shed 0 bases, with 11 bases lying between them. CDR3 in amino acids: CASSDRLSSYNEQFF. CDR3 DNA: TGTGCCAGCAGCGACCGCTTAAGCTCCTACAATGAGCAGTTCTTC.

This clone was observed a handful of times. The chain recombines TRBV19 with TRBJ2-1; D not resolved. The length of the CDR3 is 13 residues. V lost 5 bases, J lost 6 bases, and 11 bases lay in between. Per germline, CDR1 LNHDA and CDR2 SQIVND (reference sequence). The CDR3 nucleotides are TGTGCCAGTAGTGTAAAGCTGCGCAATGAGCAGTTCTTC. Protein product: CASSVKLRNEQFF.

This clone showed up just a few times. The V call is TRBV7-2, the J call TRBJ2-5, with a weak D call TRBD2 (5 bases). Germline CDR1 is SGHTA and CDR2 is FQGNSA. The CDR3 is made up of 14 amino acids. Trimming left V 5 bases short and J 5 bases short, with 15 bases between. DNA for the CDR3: TGTGCCAGCAGCACCCGCGGGCTATGGGAGACCCAGTACTTC. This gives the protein CASSTRGLWETQYF.

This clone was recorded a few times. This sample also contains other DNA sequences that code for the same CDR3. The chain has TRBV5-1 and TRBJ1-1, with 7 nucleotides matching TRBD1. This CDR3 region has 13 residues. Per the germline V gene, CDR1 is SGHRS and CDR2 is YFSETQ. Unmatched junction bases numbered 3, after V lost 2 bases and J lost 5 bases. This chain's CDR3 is CASSLTGVTEAFF. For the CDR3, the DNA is TGCGCCAGCAGCTTAACAGGGGTTACTGAAGCTTTCTTT.

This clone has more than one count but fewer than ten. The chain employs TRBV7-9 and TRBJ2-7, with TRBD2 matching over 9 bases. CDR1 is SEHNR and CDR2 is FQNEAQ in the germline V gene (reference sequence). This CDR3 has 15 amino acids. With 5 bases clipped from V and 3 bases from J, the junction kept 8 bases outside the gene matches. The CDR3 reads CASSQETSGNYEQYF. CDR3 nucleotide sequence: TGTGCCAGCAGCCAAGAGACTAGCGGAAACTACGAGCAGTACTTC.

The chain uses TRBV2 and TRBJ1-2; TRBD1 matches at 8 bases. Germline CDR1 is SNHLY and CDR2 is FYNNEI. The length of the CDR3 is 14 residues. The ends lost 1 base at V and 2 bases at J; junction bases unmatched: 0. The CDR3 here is CASSEGTGNYGYTF. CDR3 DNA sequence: TGTGCCAGCAGTGAAGGGACAGGGAACTATGGCTACACCTTC.

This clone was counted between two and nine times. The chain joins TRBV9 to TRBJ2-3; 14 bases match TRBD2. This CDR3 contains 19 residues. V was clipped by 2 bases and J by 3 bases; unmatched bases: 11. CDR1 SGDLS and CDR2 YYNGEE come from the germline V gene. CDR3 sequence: CASSVTAGLAGVLTDTQYF. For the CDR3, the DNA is TGTGCCAGCAGCGTCACAGCGGGACTAGCGGGAGTTTTGACAGATACGCAGTATTTT.

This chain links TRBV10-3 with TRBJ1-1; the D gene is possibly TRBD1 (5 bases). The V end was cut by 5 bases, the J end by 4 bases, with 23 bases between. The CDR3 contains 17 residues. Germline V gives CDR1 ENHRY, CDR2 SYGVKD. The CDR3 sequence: CAISPRRRSTGGTEAFF. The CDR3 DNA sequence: TGTGCCATCAGTCCAAGGCGGAGAAGTACAGGAGGCACTGAAGCTTTCTTT.

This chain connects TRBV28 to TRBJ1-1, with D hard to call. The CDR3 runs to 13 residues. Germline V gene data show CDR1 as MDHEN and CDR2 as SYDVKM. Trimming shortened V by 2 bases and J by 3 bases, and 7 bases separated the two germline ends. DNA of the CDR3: TGTGCCAGCAGTTTACCGGGTTACACTGAAGCTTTCTTT. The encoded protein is CASSLPGYTEAFF.

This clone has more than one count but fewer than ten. CDR3 sequence: CASSISGRVNEQFF. CDR3 nucleotides: TGTGCCAGTAGTATAAGCGGGAGGGTTAATGAGCAGTTCTTC. This chain joins TRBV19 and TRBJ2-1; 10 nucleotides line up with TRBD2. After removal of 2 bases from V and 7 bases from J, the junction contained 2 bases not matched to a gene. The CDR3 contains 14 residues. The V gene's germline CDR1 is LNHDA and CDR2 SQIVND (reference sequence).

CDR3 residues: CASSDGLADTQYF. The DNA for the CDR3 is TGTGCCAGCTCCGACGGACTAGCAGATACGCAGTATTTT. The rearrangement joins TRBV18 to TRBJ2-3, with 7 nucleotides matching TRBD2. This CDR3 is 13 amino acids long. Germline V gives CDR1 KGHSH, CDR2 LQKENI. The ends lost 6 bases at V and 4 bases at J; junction bases unmatched: 4.

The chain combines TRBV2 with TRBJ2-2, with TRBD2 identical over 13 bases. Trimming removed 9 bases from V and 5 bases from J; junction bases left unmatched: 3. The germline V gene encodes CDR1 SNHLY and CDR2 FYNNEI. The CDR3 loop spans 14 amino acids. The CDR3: CASRGLAGTGELFF. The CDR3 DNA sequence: TGTGCCAGTCGGGGACTAGCGGGGACCGGGGAGCTGTTTTTT.

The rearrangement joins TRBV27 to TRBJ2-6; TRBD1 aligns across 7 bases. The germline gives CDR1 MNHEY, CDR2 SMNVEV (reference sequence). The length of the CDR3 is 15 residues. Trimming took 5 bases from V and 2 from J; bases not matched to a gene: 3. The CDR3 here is CASSNRGAGANVLTF. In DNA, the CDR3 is TGTGCCAGCAGTAACAGGGGCGCTGGGGCCAACGTCCTGACTTTC.

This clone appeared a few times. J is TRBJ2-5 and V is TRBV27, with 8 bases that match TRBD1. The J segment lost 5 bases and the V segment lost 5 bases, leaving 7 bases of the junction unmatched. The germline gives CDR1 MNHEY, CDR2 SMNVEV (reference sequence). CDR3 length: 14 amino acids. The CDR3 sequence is CASSADRGWETQYF. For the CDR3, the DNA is TGTGCCAGCAGTGCCGACAGGGGCTGGGAGACCCAGTACTTC.

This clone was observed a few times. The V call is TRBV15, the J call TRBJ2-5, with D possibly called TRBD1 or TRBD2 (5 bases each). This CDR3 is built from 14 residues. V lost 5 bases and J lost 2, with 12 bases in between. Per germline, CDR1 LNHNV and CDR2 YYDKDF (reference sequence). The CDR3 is CATSPSGGQETQYF. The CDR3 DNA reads TGTGCCACCAGCCCGAGTGGGGGACAAGAGACCCAGTACTTC.

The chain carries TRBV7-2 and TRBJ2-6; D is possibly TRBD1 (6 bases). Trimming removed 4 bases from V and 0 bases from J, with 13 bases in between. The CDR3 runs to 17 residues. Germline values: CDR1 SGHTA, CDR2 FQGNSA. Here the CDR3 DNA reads TGTGCCAGCAGCTGGAACAGGGATCCCTCTGGGGCCAACGTCCTGACTTTC. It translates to CASSWNRDPSGANVLTF.

The DNA of the CDR3 is TGCGCCAGGTCCCACAGGGTCTGCAATCAGCCCCAGCATTTT. This gives the protein CARSHRVCNQPQHF. The J gene is TRBJ1-5, the V gene TRBV5-1, with a weak D call TRBD1 (6 bases). With 8 bases removed from V and 2 bases from J, the gap between germline ends came to 14 bases. The CDR3 has 14 residues. Germline CDR1 reads SGHRS; CDR2 reads YFSETQ. Filled out from reference TRBV5-1 and TRBJ1-5, the complete variable domain reads KAGVTQTPRYLIKTRGQQVTLSCSPISGHRSVSWYQQTPGQGLQFLFEYFSETQRNKGNFPGRFSGRQFSNSRSEMNVSTLELGDSALYLCARSHRVCNQPQHFGDGTRLSIL.